Following are 24 T cell receptor beta chains from one sample sequenced in a study of blood T cell repertoires in COVID-19. Data came from immunoSEQ multiplex PCR; TCRdb stores just in-frame clones and leaves some out. The sample consists of roughly 250,000 clones, around 80% of them appearing once. Sequencing input: peripheral blood. The receptor source for this set is a woman aged 40 to 49 with active or convalescent COVID-19.

The count of this clone is one. The V gene is TRBV3-1 (or the pseudogene TRBV3-2), the J gene TRBJ2-3; D may be TRBD2 (5 bases). V was trimmed by 4 bases and J by 7 bases, leaving 12 bases between them. The germline gives CDR1 LGHDT, CDR2 YNNKEL (reference sequence). This CDR3 has 13 residues. The CDR3 here is CASSPPLEYTQYF. The CDR3 bases are TGTGCCAGCAGCCCACCACTAGAGTATACGCAGTATTTT.

On this clone: This specimen includes other DNA sequences encoding the same CDR3. The chain employs TRBV28 and TRBJ1-2; D is unclear. V lost 5 bases, J lost 3 bases, and 4 bases lay in between. The CDR3 has 11 residues. Germline V gives CDR1 MDHEN, CDR2 SYDVKM. The CDR3 bases are TGTGCCAGCAGTCCTGACTATGGCTACACCTTC. Its protein product is CASSPDYGYTF.

This clone was detected a few times. As DNA, the CDR3 is TGTGCCAGCAGCTACAGGGGCAATCAGCCCCAGCATTTT. This sequence encodes CASSYRGNQPQHF. V gene TRBV7-2 combines with J gene TRBJ1-5; TRBD1 might be the D (6 bases). V lost 4 bases and J 2 bases, leaving 6 bases between the germline ends. The CDR3 totals 13 residues. Germline values: CDR1 SGHTA, CDR2 FQGNSA. Using reference TRBV7-2 and TRBJ1-5 for the parts outside the CDR3, the full variable domain is GAGVSQSPSNKVTEKGKDVELRCDPISGHTALYWYRQSLGQGLEFLIYFQGNSAPDKSGLPSDRFSAERTGGSVSTLTIQRTQQEDSAVYLCASSYRGNQPQHFGDGTRLSIL.

This clone has a handful of counts. The chain employs TRBV5-1 and TRBJ2-2; 10 positions match TRBD2. V lost 0 bases to trimming and J lost 6 bases; unmatched junction nucleotides: 5. The CDR3 runs to 16 residues. Germline CDR1 is SGHRS and CDR2 is YFSETQ. The CDR3 region is CASSLGAGGLAGELFF. Here the CDR3 DNA reads TGCGCCAGCAGCTTGGGAGCGGGGGGGCTCGCCGGGGAGCTGTTTTTT.

V and J are TRBV5-8 and TRBJ1-1, with a weak D call TRBD1 (5 bases). V lost 0 bases, J lost 7 bases, and 13 bases lay in between. CDR3 length: 14 residues. The germline gives CDR1 SGHTS, CDR2 YDEGEE. As DNA, the CDR3 is TGTGCCAGCAGCTTGGGTACAGGTATTAATGAAGCTTTCTTT. Its protein product is CASSLGTGINEAFF.

V usage is TRBV7-9 and J usage is TRBJ1-2, with D perhaps matching TRBD1 (5 bases). Germline V gene sequence: CDR1 SEHNR, CDR2 FQNEAQ (reference sequence). CDR3 length equals 13 residues. Trimming cost V 1 base and J 6 bases, with 9 bases left between them. The CDR3 DNA follows: TGTGCCAGCAGCTTAGGCAGGGCGGATGGCTACACCTTC. It translates to CASSLGRADGYTF.

The chain uses TRBV18 and TRBJ1-2; D might be TRBD1 (6 bases). The CDR3 is 14 residues long. V lost 4 bases and J 3 bases, leaving 12 bases between the germline ends. Germline CDR1 and CDR2: KGHSH and LQKENI. In DNA form, the CDR3 reads TGTGCCAGCTCACTAAAACAGGGCTACTATGGCTACACCTTC. Residues: CASSLKQGYYGYTF.

The chain links TRBV7-2 to TRBJ2-5, with 7 bases identical to TRBD1. Per the germline V gene, CDR1 is SGHTA and CDR2 is FQGNSA. The junction had 4 bases not matched to a gene; V was cut back by 2 bases and J by 1 base. CDR3 length: 15 amino acids. The CDR3 nucleotides are TGTGCCAGCAGCTTATGGGCAGGGGGCCAAGAGACCCAGTACTTC. Residues: CASSLWAGGQETQYF.

The chain combines TRBV28 with TRBJ2-7, with D perhaps matching TRBD1 (6 bases). The V end was cut by 8 bases, the J end by 0 bases, with 14 bases between. The V gene's germline CDR1 is MDHEN and CDR2 SYDVKM. This CDR3 is 14 amino acids long. The CDR3 is CASGTGIDSYEQYV. CDR3 bases: TGTGCCAGCGGTACAGGGATCGACTCCTACGAGCAGTACGTC.

V and J are TRBV3-1 (or the pseudogene TRBV3-2) and TRBJ1-4, with a weak D call TRBD1 (5 bases). Trimming took off 3 bases at V and 9 bases at J, with 17 bases between the two ends. The germline gives CDR1 LGHDT, CDR2 YNNKEL (reference sequence). The length of the CDR3 is 15 residues. The CDR3 DNA is TGTGCCAGCAGCCAGTCGGGCAGGGAATTGAAAAAACTGTTTTTT. Its translation is CASSQSGRELKKLFF.

This clone appeared once. V is TRBV16 and J is TRBJ1-1; D gene uncertain. The germline V gene encodes CDR1 KGHSY and CDR2 FQNENV. Trimming took off 0 bases at V and 5 bases at J, with 16 bases between the two ends. The CDR3 extends over 16 amino acids. The CDR3 region is CASSQSKAVTGTEAFF. In nucleotides, the CDR3 is TGTGCCAGCAGCCAATCAAAGGCAGTCACGGGGACTGAAGCTTTCTTT. Full variable domain (missing parts from reference TRBV16 and TRBJ1-1): GEEVAQTPKHLVRGEGQKAKLYCAPIKGHSYVFWYQQVLKNEFKFLISFQNENVFDETGMPKERFSAKCLPNSPCSLEIQATKLEDSAVYFCASSQSKAVTGTEAFFGQGTRLTVV.

The chain recombines TRBV7-9 with TRBJ2-1; 7 nucleotides agree with TRBD2. V shed 5 bases and J 2 bases; nucleotides not matched to a gene: 6. The CDR3 is made up of 15 amino acids. Germline V CDR1 and CDR2: SEHNR, FQNEAQ (reference sequence). The CDR3 coding sequence is TGTGCCAGCAGCCCTAGCGGCGCCGCCTACAATGAGCAGTTCTTC. Its translation is CASSPSGAAYNEQFF.

This clone was seen just once. V is TRBV30 and J is TRBJ1-2; 11 bases align to TRBD1. The V gene's germline CDR1 is GTSNPN and CDR2 SVGIG (reference sequence). CDR3 size: 16 residues. After removal of 3 bases from V and 8 bases from J, the junction contained 14 bases not matched to a gene. The DNA of the CDR3 is TGTGCCTGGAGGACATATTCCGGGACAGGGGGTGGAGGCTACACCTTC. It codes for CAWRTYSGTGGGGYTF.

The J gene is TRBJ2-7, the V gene TRBV10-2; 12 bases are a match to TRBD1. With 6 bases clipped from V and 4 bases from J, the junction kept 7 bases outside the gene matches. This CDR3 spans 15 amino acids. The germline gives CDR1 WSHSY, CDR2 SAAADI. The CDR3 sequence is CASRTGTGGGYEQYF. CDR3 bases: TGCGCCAGCAGGACAGGGACAGGGGGCGGTTACGAGCAGTACTTC.

The rearrangement uses TRBV6-5 and TRBJ1-2; D is possibly TRBD1 (6 bases). Germline-derived CDR1 and CDR2 are MNHEY and SVGAGI. V was pared by 4 bases and J by 1 base, with 10 bases between. CDR3 length: 14 residues. CDR3 nucleotide sequence: TGTGCCAGCAGTTGGACAGCAGTTAACTATGGCTACACCTTC. Residues: CASSWTAVNYGYTF.

This rearrangement joins TRBV5-4 to TRBJ1-2; 9 bases match TRBD1. The CDR3 is made up of 14 amino acids. V lost 2 bases and J lost 11; bases outside the gene matches: 10. Germline assignment: CDR1 SGHNT and CDR2 YYREEE (reference sequence). For the CDR3, the DNA is TGTGCCAGCAGCTTCCCTGTGGGGGACAGGGTTTACACCTTC. Protein: CASSFPVGDRVYTF.

J is TRBJ2-7 and V is TRBV5-1; TRBD1 matches at 12 bases. CDR3 length: 15 residues. Germline lookup yields CDR1 SGHRS and CDR2 YFSETQ. With 1 base clipped from V and 6 bases from J, the junction kept 5 bases outside the gene matches. The CDR3 spells CASSLLGQGALEQYF. For the CDR3, the DNA is TGCGCCAGCAGCTTGTTGGGACAGGGGGCTCTCGAGCAGTACTTC.

The V gene is TRBV19, the J gene TRBJ1-2; D unresolved. V shed 5 bases and J shed 4 bases, with 8 bases lying between them. In germline, CDR1 is LNHDA, CDR2 SQIVND (reference sequence). This CDR3 contains 12 residues. As DNA, the CDR3 is TGTGCCAGTAGTCCCCGGAGCTATGGCTACACCTTC. This sequence encodes CASSPRSYGYTF.

The genes are TRBV6-1 and TRBJ1-1; a weak D match, TRBD1 (5 bases). In germline, CDR1 is MNHNS, CDR2 SASEGT. This CDR3 is built from 16 residues. V lost 4 bases and J 1 base, leaving 16 bases between the germline ends. CDR3 sequence (DNA): TGTGCCAGCAGTGGGAGGAGATACGGGGGGAACACTGAAGCTTTCTTT. Translation: CASSGRRYGGNTEAFF.

This clone has more than one count but fewer than ten. The DNA of the CDR3 is TGTGCCAGCAGTCAACAGGGTTCGGGGGGCTACACCTTC. Amino acids: CASSQQGSGGYTF. The chain recombines TRBV2 with TRBJ1-2, with a tentative D call TRBD1 (6 bases). Germline assignment: CDR1 SNHLY and CDR2 FYNNEI. This CDR3 comprises 13 residues. Trimming stripped 5 bases from V and 8 bases from J, with 15 bases between. Supplemented by reference TRBV2 and TRBJ1-2, the full variable domain reads EPEVTQTPSHQVTQMGQEVILRCVPISNHLYFYWYRQILGQKVEFLVSFYNNEISEKSEIFDDQFSVERPDGSNFTLKIRSTKLEDSAMYFCASSQQGSGGYTFGSGTRLTVV.

The rearrangement links TRBV4-2 to TRBJ2-7; D not certain. The CDR3 is 14 residues long. Trimming shortened V by 3 bases and J by 6 bases, and 15 bases separated the two germline ends. Germline values: CDR1 LGHNA, CDR2 YNFKEQ. The CDR3: CASSQKADLTEQYF. The CDR3 DNA follows: TGTGCCAGCAGCCAGAAGGCGGATCTTACCGAGCAGTACTTC.

The chain links TRBV4-1 to TRBJ1-5; 10 nucleotides line up with TRBD1. The CDR3 has 16 residues. The junction had 3 bases not matched to a gene; V was cut back by 4 bases and J by 0 bases. The germline gives CDR1 MGHRA, CDR2 YSYEKL. The CDR3 loop reads CASSPTGGFSNQPQHF. CDR3 sequence (DNA): TGCGCCAGCAGCCCGACAGGGGGCTTTAGCAATCAGCCCCAGCATTTT.

The chain couples TRBV19 to TRBJ1-1; maybe TRBD1 (5 bases). Trimming removed 7 bases from V and 2 bases from J, with 14 bases in between. The CDR3 contains 14 residues. Germline assignment: CDR1 LNHDA and CDR2 SQIVND (reference sequence). The CDR3 region has the DNA TGTGCCAGTAAAACAGGAGTTACCAACACTGAAGCTTTCTTT. It is translated as CASKTGVTNTEAFF.

The rearrangement joins TRBV5-1 to TRBJ2-5, with 11 bases aligning to TRBD2. From germline, CDR1 is SGHRS and CDR2 YFSETQ. Unmatched junction bases numbered 6, after V lost 0 bases and J lost 5 bases. The length of the CDR3 is 16 residues. The CDR3 here is CASSLAGTSGDETQYF. The CDR3 region has the DNA TGCGCCAGCAGCTTGGCCGGGACTAGCGGAGACGAGACCCAGTACTTC.